Included here is one TCR beta chain sequence, with context. Its antigen is not identified. The sample comes from a study of PD-1 blockade in classical Hodgkin lymphoma. Overall study findings and caveats: No one has yet defined what causes the repertoire differences, which may be disease activity or prior therapy. Similar baseline diversity was found in complete responders and newly diagnosed patients. CD4+ TCR diversity, unlike CD8+, climbed significantly by C4D1.

Measured with immunoSEQ multiplex PCR; TCRdb has only the in-frame clones, and not every one. This repertoire shows fewer than 30,000 clones, roughly 85% found once; its top ten account for about a fifth. Germline V CDR1 and CDR2: LGHNA, YSLEER. The CDR3 consists of 14 residues. The V and J ends lost 4 bases and 4 bases respectively, with 12 bases between them. Relapses following autologous stem cell transplantation were seen in all patients, with brentuximab vedotin exposure varying. Complete response, partial response or progressive disease was each patient's best response. This sequence originates from a human donor with classical Hodgkin lymphoma. The starting material was peripheral blood mononuclear cells (PBMCs), obtained before the second cycle of nivolumab. The chain combines TRBV4-3 with TRBJ2-3; possibly TRBD2 for D (6 bases). The DNA for the CDR3 is TGCGCCAGCAGCCCCGAGGAGGGTGCAGATACGCAGTATTTT. Amino acids: CASSPEEGADTQYF.